The clone carrying this T cell receptor (beta chain) was counted a single time. The germline gives CDR1 MNHEY, CDR2 SMNVEV (reference sequence). V lost 3 bases, J lost 5 bases, and 4 bases stayed unmatched. This CDR3 contains 15 residues. This entry comes from a study of blood T cell repertoires in COVID-19. Study information: T cells, B-cell-depleted T cells, or PBMCs provided the cDNA or gDNA that served as material.

Authors' methods: Reference gene primer amplification yielded estimated nucleated cell counts. Sequencing was performed with immunoSEQ multiplex PCR; in TCRdb, only in-frame clones are kept and a portion is missing. That table is the source of V, J and clone size, and D and trimming were worked out from the DNA. This table has about 210,000 clones, approximately 91% appearing once. This clonotype originated in a man aged 40-50 years with acute or convalescent COVID-19. Sequencing was carried out using peripheral blood. The J gene is TRBJ2-2, the V gene TRBV27; TRBD1 matches 9 bases. The DNA of the CDR3 is TGTGCCAGCAGTTTGTCACAGGGGGCAACCGGGGAGCTGTTTTTT. It yields the protein CASSLSQGATGELFF.